This TCR beta chain was observed in a study of beta chain features in type 1 diabetes (dated by TCRdb to 2016 to 2019). A note on the overall study: Mean age, gender distribution, total cell number and subset yield did not differ between patients and healthy donors. A total of roughly 110 million sorted cells were examined across all samples, and the number of cells per subset was strongly correlated with RNA yield. The study compared TCRB repertoires of sorted circulating CD4+ T cell subsets between recently diagnosed type 1 diabetes patients and matched healthy donors. Regulatory and stem cell-like memory subsets were obtained from only 8 patients and roughly eight healthy donors, while naive and central memory subsets were obtained from all 28 donors. What the research found in general, with its limitations: Fewer insertions and more nucleotide deletions at VDJ recombination sites were observed in patients with type 1 diabetes, implying thymic rearrangement abnormalities. Type 1 diabetes patients showed a moderate but significant shortening of TCRB CDR3 length in all four CD4+ subsets. Because small numbers of individuals were included in the HLA sub-analyses, any influence of HLA type on TCRB rearrangement was left unresolved. PCR may preferentially amplify shorter templates, but because patient and control samples were amplified and corrected together, any resulting skew would affect both groups equally. Because cDNA rather than genomic DNA was sequenced, highly expressing activated cells could have been over-represented, although no difference in activation and CD3 levels was found between groups. Naive, central memory and regulatory TCRB repertoires appeared to be more alike among patients than among healthy donors.

According to the germline V gene (reference sequence), CDR1 reads SEHNR and CDR2 reads FQNEAQ. The CDR3 runs 13 amino acids, cysteine and phenylalanine included. CDR3 DNA only is kept here, 39 bases in frame from base 1. Trimming takes 4 bases off V and 5 bases off J; junction bases not matched to a gene: 1. Each donor gave one peripheral blood draw, averaging roughly 100 mL, which was collected into heparinised tubes. A BD FACSAria II was used to sort naive, central memory, regulatory and stem cell-like memory CD4+ T cells with a panel that included CD45RO, CCR7, CD25, CD127, CD95 and CD27. A purity above 95% was achieved for all sorted populations. Right away, PBMCs were isolated by Lymphoprep density gradient centrifugation and were stained directly, with no culture step. So that batch effects would be minimized, each experiment stained and sorted samples in pairs, pairing one healthy donor with one patient.

The entire amount of isolated RNA was reverse transcribed using the High Capacity cDNA Reverse Transcription Kit, so the sequenced TCRB transcripts were expressed ones. Naive, central memory and regulatory T cell samples underwent deep immunoSEQ sequencing, averaging around 4 million total reads per sample. Sorted cells were lysed in RLT buffer, and RNA was extracted using DNase-treated RNeasy Micro or Mini kits according to cell number. Each cell subset was processed on its own to prevent cross-contamination, while patient and healthy donor samples were processed together. The immunoSEQ multiplex PCR was used to amplify TCRB sequences from cDNA, generating 87-bp fragments that spanned the CDR3 region. Sequencing of the amplicons was done on the Illumina HiSeq platform. As for the original processing: Synthetic template baselines were used to correct PCR bias computationally, reads within Hamming distance 2 were collapsed together, and singletons that could not be merged were discarded. By aligning reads against IMGT, V, D and J genes, CDR3 length, and insertions or deletions at six rearrangement sites were assigned. Within each subset, clonotype counts were normalized to sorted cell number, and only after that were true diversity and Gini coefficients computed with the tcR R package. The overlap coefficient, calculated on TCRB nucleotide sequences, was used to measure repertoire sharing. The table was pulled from immuneACCESS by TCRdb, which kept in-frame rearrangements only. Such tables lose some clones; where checked, under half of the loss comes from unresolved V genes, and the rest has no known cause. That table gives V, J and clone size, and the DNA gave D and trimming. In this sample the table shows about 130,000 clones, 9.2% of which occur a single time. Together, the top ten hold 0.6% to 0.85% of the sample.

In its sample, this clone was seen many times. The target of this receptor is not known. Base qualities are missing; no much larger clone stands one base away. This same CDR3 is encoded by further DNA sequences in the sample. The sample consisted of central memory CD4+ T cells from blood. Recombination linked TRBV7-9 to TRBJ1-5, with 8 middle bases fitting TRBD1. This receptor was taken from a man aged 18 to 30 in good health. The DNA sequence is TGTGCCAGCAGCTCACAGGGGGATCAGCCCCAGCATTTT. This yields the protein CASSSQGDQPQHF.